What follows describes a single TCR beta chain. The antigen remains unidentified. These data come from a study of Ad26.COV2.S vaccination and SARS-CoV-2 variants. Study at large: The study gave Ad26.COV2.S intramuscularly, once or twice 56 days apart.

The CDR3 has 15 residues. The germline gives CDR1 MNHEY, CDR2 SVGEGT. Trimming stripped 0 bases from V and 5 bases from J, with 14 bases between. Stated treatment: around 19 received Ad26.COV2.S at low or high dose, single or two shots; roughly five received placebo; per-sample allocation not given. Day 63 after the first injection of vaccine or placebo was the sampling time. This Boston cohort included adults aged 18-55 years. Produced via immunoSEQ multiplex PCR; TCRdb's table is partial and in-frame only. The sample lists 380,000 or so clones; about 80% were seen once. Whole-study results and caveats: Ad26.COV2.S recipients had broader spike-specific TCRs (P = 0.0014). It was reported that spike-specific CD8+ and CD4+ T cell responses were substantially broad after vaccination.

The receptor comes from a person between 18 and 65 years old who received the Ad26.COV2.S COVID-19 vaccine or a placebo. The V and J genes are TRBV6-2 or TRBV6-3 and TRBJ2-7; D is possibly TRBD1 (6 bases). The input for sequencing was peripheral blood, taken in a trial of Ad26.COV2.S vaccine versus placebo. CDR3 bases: TGTGCCAGCAGTTACTCGAGACAGGTGACCGACGAGCAGTACTTC. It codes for CASSYSRQVTDEQYF.